These 12 T cell receptor beta chains share one sample of origin, sequenced in a study of CD8+ T cells in alopecia areata. Isolated RNA was reverse transcribed into cDNA used as the sequencing template. Measured with immunoSEQ multiplex PCR; TCRdb has only the in-frame clones, and not every one. The table shows approximately 180,000 clones, with 50% to 75% occurring only once. The sample in question was CD4+ T cells sorted from blood, obtained at week 0. The receptors stem from a human donor with alopecia areata.

The chain links TRBV10-3 to TRBJ1-5; 8 bases agree with TRBD1. CDR3 size: 14 residues. Looked up from germline, CDR1 is ENHRY and CDR2 is SYGVKD. The ends lost 6 bases at V and 2 bases at J; junction bases unmatched: 3. This chain's CDR3 is CAIRPDRGNQPQHF. The CDR3, as DNA: TGTGCCATCAGGCCGGACAGGGGCAATCAGCCCCAGCATTTT.

The rearrangement uses TRBV6-5 and TRBJ1-2; D is possibly TRBD1 (5 bases). Trimming removed 5 bases at V and 8 bases at J, with 15 bases between. Looked up from germline, CDR1 is MNHEY and CDR2 is SVGAGI. This CDR3 has 13 amino acids. CDR3 nucleotide sequence: TGTGCCAGCAGTCTATCAGGGACCCGCGGCTACACCTTC. Encoded protein: CASSLSGTRGYTF.

This clone turned up a few times. J is TRBJ2-6 and V is TRBV19, with TRBD2 identical over 8 bases. J lost 2 bases, V lost 5 bases, and 11 bases had no gene match. The CDR3 is 18 amino acids. Germline values: CDR1 LNHDA, CDR2 SQIVND (reference sequence). The chain's CDR3 is CASSPTLRGVAGANVLTF. CDR3 nucleotides: TGTGCCAGTAGTCCCACCCTGCGGGGGGTTGCTGGGGCCAACGTCCTGACTTTC.

The J gene is TRBJ2-7, the V gene TRBV10-3, with TRBD2 matching 10 bases. The ends lost 5 bases at V and 2 bases at J; junction bases unmatched: 0. The length of the CDR3 is 13 residues. Germline CDR1 is ENHRY and CDR2 is SYGVKD. CDR3 sequence: CAISSGGAYEQYF. In DNA form, the CDR3 reads TGTGCCATCAGTAGCGGGGGGGCCTACGAGCAGTACTTC.

The genes are TRBV2 and TRBJ2-7; TRBD1 matches at 7 bases. Germline-derived CDR1 and CDR2 are SNHLY and FYNNEI. The CDR3 consists of 14 residues. The J segment lost 3 bases and the V segment lost 8 bases, leaving 10 bases of the junction unmatched. The CDR3 sequence: CASSVETGRYEQYF. The CDR3 DNA reads TGTGCCAGCTCGGTCGAGACAGGGCGCTACGAGCAGTACTTC.

This clone was seen only a few times. The chain recombines TRBV5-1 with TRBJ2-2; D is possibly TRBD2 (5 bases). This CDR3 has 15 amino acids. The germline V gene has CDR1 SGHRS and CDR2 YFSETQ. V was pared by 2 bases and J by 4 bases, with 12 bases between. Here the CDR3 DNA reads TGCGCCAGCAGCTTCCAAGAGGCGGGCACCGGGGAGCTGTTTTTT. The encoded protein is CASSFQEAGTGELFF. The whole variable domain, filled in from reference TRBV5-1 and TRBJ2-2, reads KAGVTQTPRYLIKTRGQQVTLSCSPISGHRSVSWYQQTPGQGLQFLFEYFSETQRNKGNFPGRFSGRQFSNSRSEMNVSTLELGDSALYLCASSFQEAGTGELFFGEGSRLTVL.

The rearrangement joins TRBV5-1 to TRBJ1-2, with TRBD1 identical over 8 bases. This CDR3 comprises 14 residues. V trimming: 5 bases; J trimming: 4 bases; junction bases outside the gene matches: 7. Germline CDR1 is SGHRS and CDR2 is YFSETQ. The CDR3 reads CASRFGQGGYGYTF. The CDR3 DNA reads as TGCGCCAGCAGGTTTGGACAGGGAGGCTATGGCTACACCTTC.

The chain joins TRBV29-1 to TRBJ1-2; no reliable D call. The germline V gene encodes CDR1 SQVTM and CDR2 ANQGSEA. The CDR3 has 12 residues. V was cut by 0 bases and J by 2 bases, with 4 bases left in between. CDR3 region: CSVEDRNYGYTF. The CDR3 DNA reads TGCAGCGTTGAAGACCGCAACTATGGCTACACCTTC.

The chain links TRBV5-6 to TRBJ1-2; 11 bases fit TRBD1. After removal of 3 bases from V and 4 bases from J, the junction contained 2 bases not matched to a gene. The CDR3 runs 14 residues. Germline V lookup: CDR1 SGHDT, CDR2 YYEEEE. The CDR3 DNA reads as TGTGCCAGCAGCTGGACAGGGGGCATCTATGGCTACACCTTC. It specifies CASSWTGGIYGYTF. Supplemented by reference TRBV5-6 and TRBJ1-2, the full variable domain reads DAGVTQSPTHLIKTRGQQVTLRCSPKSGHDTVSWYQQALGQGPQFIFQYYEEEERQRGNFPDRFSGHQFPNYSSELNVNALLLGDSALYLCASSWTGGIYGYTFGSGTRLTVV.

The sample holds a few counts of this clone. The chain carries TRBV5-1 and TRBJ1-6, with 8 bases aligning to TRBD1. V lost 5 bases, J lost 5 bases, and 3 bases stayed unmatched. CDR1 is SGHRS and CDR2 is YFSETQ in the germline V gene. CDR3 size: 14 residues. The CDR3 DNA sequence: TGCGCCAGCAGACGGGACAGGAATAATTCACCCCTCCACTTT. Translating it yields CASRRDRNNSPLHF. Supplemented by reference TRBV5-1 and TRBJ1-6, the full variable domain reads KAGVTQTPRYLIKTRGQQVTLSCSPISGHRSVSWYQQTPGQGLQFLFEYFSETQRNKGNFPGRFSGRQFSNSRSEMNVSTLELGDSALYLCASRRDRNNSPLHFGNGTRLTVT.

CDR3 residues: CASSPGTRETQYF. CDR3 DNA sequence: TGTGCCAGCTCACCAGGGACAAGAGAGACCCAGTACTTC. The rearrangement uses TRBV18 and TRBJ2-5, with D possibly TRBD1 on 6 matching bases. Per the germline V gene, CDR1 is KGHSH and CDR2 is LQKENI. The CDR3 is made up of 13 amino acids. Trimming shortened V by 2 bases and J by 4 bases, and 8 bases separated the two germline ends.

This clone was observed a handful of times. The chain links TRBV5-1 to TRBJ2-7; maybe TRBD2 (6 bases). V was pared by 4 bases and J by 2 bases, with 13 bases between. Germline loops: CDR1 SGHRS, CDR2 YFSETQ. The CDR3 length is 14 residues. CDR3 loop: CASSASRGTYEQYF. The DNA of the CDR3 is TGCGCCAGCAGCGCGAGCCGGGGGACCTACGAGCAGTACTTC.